The 20 T cell receptor beta chains reported below all come from one sample, sequenced in a study of blood T cell repertoires in COVID-19. Sequenced by immunoSEQ multiplex PCR; TCRdb stores in-frame clones only, minus some. In the table there are about 160,000 clones, more than 75% of which are singletons. Sequenced input: peripheral blood. The source of these receptors is a man in his forties with acute or convalescent COVID-19.

This rearrangement joins TRBV4-1 to TRBJ1-2; 10 bases line up with TRBD1. The CDR3 totals 14 residues. V trimming: 1 base; J trimming: 8 bases; junction bases outside the gene matches: 4. Germline CDR1 MGHRA, CDR2 YSYEKL. DNA of the CDR3: TGCGCCAGCAGCCAAGGGGACAGGGGTTTGGGCTACACCTTC. Its translation: CASSQGDRGLGYTF.

This clone has only one observation. V and J are TRBV10-2 and TRBJ2-7; 10 bases line up with TRBD1. This CDR3 region has 13 residues. The V gene's germline CDR1 is WSHSY and CDR2 SAAADI. With 8 bases clipped from V and 3 bases from J, the junction kept 4 bases outside the gene matches. The CDR3: CASVRDRGYEQYF. The CDR3, as DNA: TGCGCCAGCGTCCGGGACAGGGGCTACGAGCAGTACTTC.

This chain uses TRBV10-3 with TRBJ2-2; D possibly corresponds to TRBD1 (5 bases). Germline CDR1 and CDR2: ENHRY and SYGVKD. The CDR3 totals 12 residues. The V end lost 3 bases, the J end lost 6 bases, and 5 bases lay between the germline ends. CDR3 loop: CAISEGAGELFF. The CDR3 region has the DNA TGTGCCATCAGTGAAGGGGCCGGGGAGCTGTTTTTT.

The chain carries TRBV4-1 and TRBJ1-1; a weak D match, TRBD1 (5 bases). This CDR3 region has 18 residues. Trimming stripped 5 bases from V and 5 bases from J, with 27 bases between. Germline CDR1 reads MGHRA; CDR2 reads YSYEKL. The DNA for the CDR3 is TGCGCCAGCAGCTCTTCTATTGAGACAGCCCTTCCGAGTACTGAAGCTTTCTTT. It encodes CASSSSIETALPSTEAFF.

J is TRBJ2-1 and V is TRBV7-2; the match to TRBD2 covers 11 bases. The V gene's germline CDR1 is SGHTA and CDR2 FQGNSA. V lost 7 bases and J lost 3; bases outside the gene matches: 14. The CDR3 contains 18 residues. The CDR3 reads CASTMGGTSGLGYNEQFF. CDR3 DNA: TGTGCCAGCACCATGGGGGGGACTAGCGGCCTAGGCTACAATGAGCAGTTCTTC.

The genes are TRBV7-8 and TRBJ2-7, with 10 nucleotides matching TRBD1. After removal of 3 bases from V and 9 bases from J, the junction contained 11 bases not matched to a gene. Looked up from germline, CDR1 is SGHVS and CDR2 is FQNEAQ. CDR3 length equals 15 residues. The CDR3 loop reads CASSFNRDRGLRQYF. The CDR3 DNA is TGTGCCAGCAGCTTTAACCGAGACAGGGGGCTTAGGCAGTACTTC.

This clone was counted once. This chain joins TRBV28 and TRBJ2-3, with 9 bases fitting TRBD1. Germline lookup yields CDR1 MDHEN and CDR2 SYDVKM. Trimming removed 8 bases from V and 1 base from J; junction bases left unmatched: 10. The CDR3 is made up of 16 amino acids. This chain's CDR3 is CASLTTGGGGTDTQYF. The CDR3 DNA sequence: TGTGCCAGCTTAACAACAGGGGGCGGGGGCACAGATACGCAGTATTTT.

The chain carries TRBV19 and TRBJ2-2; perhaps TRBD2 as D (5 bases). V was shortened by 1 base and J by 13 bases, with 10 bases between the two germline ends. The CDR3 runs 12 residues. The V gene's germline CDR1 is LNHDA and CDR2 SQIVND (reference sequence). The CDR3 sequence: CASSIGGLGLFF. Here the CDR3 DNA reads TGTGCCAGTAGTATAGGAGGACTTGGGCTGTTTTTT.

The chain links TRBV11-1 to TRBJ2-3, with 7 bases that match TRBD2. V lost 2 bases to trimming and J lost 2 bases; unmatched junction nucleotides: 4. The CDR3 loop spans 15 amino acids. Germline V lookup: CDR1 SGHAT, CDR2 FQDESV (reference sequence). CDR3 sequence: CASSLTGLVTDTQYF. In DNA form, the CDR3 reads TGTGCCAGCAGCTTAACTGGACTAGTCACAGATACGCAGTATTTT.

The chain has TRBV6-5 and TRBJ1-2; weak D call: TRBD1 (6 bases). From germline, CDR1 is MNHEY and CDR2 SVGAGI. The CDR3 is made up of 13 amino acids. V shed 8 bases and J shed 6 bases, with 16 bases lying between them. CDR3 coding DNA: TGTGCCAGCGCAAAGCAGGGGATCGATGGCTACACCTTC. Protein sequence: CASAKQGIDGYTF.

The rearrangement joins TRBV7-2 to TRBJ2-5; 7 nucleotides align to TRBD1. Germline CDR1 and CDR2: SGHTA and FQGNSA. The CDR3 consists of 14 residues. With V trimmed by 5 bases and J by 4 bases, 7 bases remained unmatched. CDR3 protein: CASSPGTARETQYF. The CDR3 region has the DNA TGTGCCAGCAGCCCTGGGACAGCCCGAGAGACCCAGTACTTC.

This sequence joins TRBV28 and TRBJ1-4; unclear D gene. V was pared by 8 bases and J by 8 bases, with 9 bases between. The CDR3 consists of 11 residues. The germline gives CDR1 MDHEN, CDR2 SYDVKM. The CDR3 protein is CASLSREKLFF. The CDR3 DNA follows: TGTGCCAGCCTCTCGAGGGAAAAACTGTTTTTT.

This CDR3 is CASSFFSGNTGELFF. DNA for the CDR3: TGTGCCAGCAGCTTTTTCAGCGGAAACACCGGGGAGCTGTTTTTT. The chain joins TRBV7-9 to TRBJ2-2; perhaps TRBD2 as D (5 bases). Looked up from germline, CDR1 is SEHNR and CDR2 is FQNEAQ (reference sequence). Trimming pared 3 bases from V and 2 bases from J, leaving 10 bases between. This CDR3 comprises 15 residues.

The genes are TRBV28 and TRBJ1-5; D perhaps matches TRBD1 (5 bases). Trimming pared 8 bases from V and 4 bases from J, leaving 9 bases between. Germline V lookup: CDR1 MDHEN, CDR2 SYDVKM. The CDR3 length is 12 residues. Here the CDR3 reads CASQGENQPQHF. The CDR3 DNA sequence: TGTGCCAGCCAGGGTGAGAATCAGCCCCAGCATTTT.

In this sample, this clone turned up once. V usage is TRBV9 and J usage is TRBJ2-5; D is uncertain. Germline assignment: CDR1 SGDLS and CDR2 YYNGEE. This CDR3 region has 13 residues. Trimming pared 4 bases from V and 2 bases from J, leaving 9 bases between. CDR3 sequence: CASSKTSQETQYF. In nucleotides, the CDR3 is TGTGCCAGCAGCAAAACTTCACAAGAGACCCAGTACTTC. The complete variable domain, with remaining parts taken from reference TRBV9 and TRBJ2-5, reads DSGVTQTPKHLITATGQRVTLRCSPRSGDLSVYWYQQSLDQGLQFLIQYYNGEERAKGNILERFSAQQFPDLHSELNLSSLELGDSALYFCASSKTSQETQYFGPGTRLLVL.

The chain recombines TRBV5-1 with TRBJ2-7; TRBD1 agrees at 7 bases. Germline V gives CDR1 SGHRS, CDR2 YFSETQ. The J segment lost 0 bases and the V segment lost 4 bases, leaving 7 bases of the junction unmatched. This CDR3 has 15 amino acids. CDR3: CASSTGQLYSYEQYF. The CDR3 DNA reads as TGCGCCAGCAGCACGGGACAGCTTTACTCCTACGAGCAGTACTTC.

J is TRBJ1-2 and V is TRBV6-1; unclear D gene. Germline V gene sequence: CDR1 MNHNS, CDR2 SASEGT. The V end lost 2 bases, the J end lost 8 bases, and 9 bases lay between the germline ends. The CDR3 length is 12 residues. This CDR3 is CASSERGEGYTF. CDR3 nucleotide sequence: TGTGCCAGCAGTGAACGAGGAGAGGGCTACACCTTC.

In this sample, this clone turned up a few times. The gene calls are TRBV19 and TRBJ1-2; 9 bases are shared with TRBD1. Germline V lookup: CDR1 LNHDA, CDR2 SQIVND (reference sequence). The V gene end was trimmed by 9 bases and the J gene end by 10 bases; junction bases not matched to a gene: 12. The CDR3 is made up of 13 amino acids. The CDR3 nucleotides are TGTGCCAGCGGACCGGGACAGGGCGTATTCTACACCTTC. Its translation: CASGPGQGVFYTF.

The chain links TRBV27 to TRBJ2-3; TRBD2 matches at 9 bases. This CDR3 comprises 14 residues. Germline CDR1 MNHEY, CDR2 SMNVEV (reference sequence). The trim removed 3 bases at V and 7 bases at J, leaving 5 bases unmatched. The CDR3 loop is CASSFAGGANTQYF. DNA for the CDR3: TGTGCCAGCAGTTTTGCGGGGGGGGCGAATACGCAGTATTTT.

V gene TRBV30 combines with J gene TRBJ2-5; TRBD2 matches at 9 bases. Germline V gene lookup returns CDR1 GTSNPN and CDR2 SVGIG (reference sequence). The CDR3 length is 13 residues. J lost 4 bases, V lost 4 bases, and 4 bases had no gene match. The CDR3, as DNA: TGTGCCTGGACTAGCGGGGTAAGAGAGACCCAGTACTTC. Translated, it gives CAWTSGVRETQYF.